These T cell receptor beta chains were read from a single sample in a study of cytomegalovirus exposure and HLA in healthy donors. The data were produced by immunoSEQ multiplex PCR, yet TCRdb's version contains in-frame clones alone and is incomplete. The repertoire consists of about 200,000 clones, with about 13% occurring once and the leading ten covering 7.8%. Material for sequencing was PBMCs. These receptors came from a man in his fifties in good health and CMV-seropositive. Both conserved end residues are part of each CDR3. D genes are given only for firm matches. Not all rows give a size; the values are once, few, many and, for expanded clones, a class.

D,V,size,J,length,DNA,CDR3
NA,TRBV7-9,NA,TRBJ2-5,15,TGTGCCAGCAGCCTCGCCGGAAGCCGGGGAGAGACCCAGTACTTC,CASSLAGSRGETQYF
NA,TRBV6-5,NA,TRBJ2-7,14,TGTGCCAGCAGTTACTTTGGGAGTCCATACGAGAAGTACTTC,CASSYFGSPYEKYF
NA,TRBV7-2,NA,TRBJ2-5,14,TGTGCCAGCAGCCTTTTCGGGGGGCGGGAGACCCAGTACTTC,CASSLFGGRETQYF
NA,TRBV16,few,TRBJ2-5,14,TGTGCCAGCAGCCAATCTGTAGAGGAAGAGACCCAGTACTTC,CASSQSVEEETQYF
NA,TRBV6-6,few,TRBJ1-6,14,TGTGCCAGCAGCCAGACAAGTTATAATTCACCCCTCCACTTT,CASSQTSYNSPLHF
NA,TRBV11-2,few,TRBJ1-3,16,TGTGCCAGCAGCTCCCGCCCCGAGGGGGCTGGAAACACCATATATTTT,CASSSRPEGAGNTIYF
NA,TRBV5-4,NA,TRBJ2-5,12,TGTGCCAGCAGCCGGGGCCAAGAGACCCAGTACTTC,CASSRGQETQYF
NA,TRBV15,few,TRBJ1-5,16,TGTGCCACCAGCAGAGCGGCAGACTCTAGCAATCAGCCCCAGCATTTT,CATSRAADSSNQPQHF
TRBD1,TRBV5-4,few,TRBJ1-3,15,TGTGCCAGCAGCCCGGGAGGACAGGGTGGAAACACCATATATTTT,CASSPGGQGGNTIYF
TRBD1,TRBV9,few,TRBJ1-3,17,TGTGCCAGCAGCCTTGGGACAGGGCTAAGCTCTGGAAACACCATATATTTT,CASSLGTGLSSGNTIYF
NA,TRBV5-6,NA,TRBJ2-3,12,TGTGCCAGCAGCTCACTAGGGGATACGCAGTATTTT,CASSSLGDTQYF
TRBD1,TRBV18,few,TRBJ2-2,15,TGTGCCAGCTCACCGCAGACAGGGGTAACCGGGGAGCTGTTTTTT,CASSPQTGVTGELFF
NA,TRBV5-4,few,TRBJ1-1,12,TGTGCCAGCAGCAGCCGGGACACTGAAGCTTTCTTT,CASSSRDTEAFF
NA,TRBV5-1,NA,TRBJ1-4,14,TGCGCCAGCAGCCGGCAGGGCTTGGAGGAAAAACTGTTTTTT,CASSRQGLEEKLFF
NA,TRBV19,NA,TRBJ2-1,11,TGTGCCAGTAGTAGGCTAGCGGAGCAGTTCTTC,CASSRLAEQFF
TRBD1,TRBV18,NA,TRBJ1-3,14,TGTGCCAGCTCACCGGGACAGCGCCCTGACACCATATATTTT,CASSPGQRPDTIYF
NA,TRBV2,NA,TRBJ1-1,13,TGTGCCAGCAGTGAGATGGCGAACACTGAAGCTTTCTTT,CASSEMANTEAFF
TRBD1,TRBV7-9,few,TRBJ2-2,19,TGTGCCAGCAGCTCTAAGGGGTCCCAGAAACAGGGGGACACCGGGGAGCTGTTTTTT,CASSSKGSQKQGDTGELFF
NA,TRBV13,NA,TRBJ1-1,14,TGTGCCAGCATCATTAGAGTCGGACAGCTTGAAGCTTTCTTT,CASIIRVGQLEAFF
TRBD2,TRBV11-2,NA,TRBJ2-5,14,TGTGCCAGCAGCTGGGGCCCCGGGAGGGAGACCCAGTACTTC,CASSWGPGRETQYF
TRBD2,TRBV9,few,TRBJ2-1,13,TGTGCCAGTAGCGGGGGGCCCACAAATGAGCAGTTCTTC,CASSGGPTNEQFF
NA,TRBV7-2,NA,TRBJ2-2,15,TGTGCCAGCAGCTTGACTCAGGGCCATGGCGGGGAGCTGTTTTTT,CASSLTQGHGGELFF
NA,TRBV9,NA,TRBJ1-2,14,TGTGCCAGCAGCGTAGGCCAGGGTGGCTATGGCTACACCTTC,CASSVGQGGYGYTF
NA,TRBV4-2,NA,TRBJ1-2,16,TGTGCCAGCAGCCAAGACCGGACTTTGAATGGGTATGGCTACACCTTC,CASSQDRTLNGYGYTF
NA,TRBV6-1,few,TRBJ1-2,15,TGTGCCAGCAGTGAAAACCTTAGAGGACTGAATGGCTACACCTTC,CASSENLRGLNGYTF
NA,TRBV7-9,few,TRBJ1-3,15,TGTGCCAGCAGCTCGGACAGTCGGTCTGGAAACACCATATATTTT,CASSSDSRSGNTIYF
TRBD1,TRBV7-8,few,TRBJ1-1,16,TGTGCCAGCAGCTATGGACAGGGGATTAGGTACACTGAAGCTTTCTTT,CASSYGQGIRYTEAFF
TRBD1,TRBV5-1,few,TRBJ1-1,12,TGCGCCAGCAGAGCAGGGGGCACTGAAGCTTTCTTT,CASRAGGTEAFF
TRBD1,TRBV7-3,NA,TRBJ1-2,13,TGTGCCAGCAGCCCGGACAGGGTATTGGGCTACACCTTC,CASSPDRVLGYTF
TRBD1,TRBV30,NA,TRBJ1-1,12,TGTGCCTGGAGGGGACAGTTTTCTGAAGCTTTCTTT,CAWRGQFSEAFF
NA,TRBV19,NA,TRBJ1-5,15,TGTGCCAGTAGAAAGACAGACAATAGCAATCAGCCCCAGCATTTT,CASRKTDNSNQPQHF
NA,TRBV7-9,few,TRBJ1-4,12,TGTGCCAGCAGCCCGGGGAATGAAAAACTGTTTTTT,CASSPGNEKLFF
TRBD2,TRBV4-3,NA,TRBJ2-1,16,TGCGCCAGCAGCCAAGAGCTAGCGGGGGGCTCCAATGAGCAGTTCTTC,CASSQELAGGSNEQFF
NA,TRBV11-2,few,TRBJ1-4,12,TGTGCCAGCAGCCCTTTCAATGAAAAACTGTTTTTT,CASSPFNEKLFF
TRBD1,TRBV27,few,TRBJ2-7,14,TGTGCCAGCCAGTCAGGGGGCAAGGACTACGAGCAGTACTTC,CASQSGGKDYEQYF
NA,TRBV9,NA,TRBJ2-5,15,TGTGCCAGCACCCCCAGTCTGGACTCCGAAGAGACCCAGTACTTC,CASTPSLDSEETQYF